This T cell receptor (beta chain) was found in a study of T-cell reconstitution after alpha-beta-depleted transplantation in children. Points from the study as a whole: The origin of high day-60 TCRbeta diversity in some patients lay in surviving recipient T cells and thymic progenitors. Expanded graft clones, several hundred of them, were reportedly the source of alpha-beta T cells about two months after transplant.

Unique molecular identifiers tagged the TCRbeta library. TCRdb processed the PCR reads anew with MiXCR; each CDR3 protein has one entry. The sample lists fewer than 700,000 distinct CDR3 sequences; 10% to 15% were seen once. Points on this clonotype: The target antigen is unknown.

The CDR3 runs to 19 residues. Germline loops: CDR1 SGHTA, CDR2 FQGTGA. Trimming took 5 bases from V and 0 from J; bases not matched to a gene: 15. The genes are TRBV7-3 and TRBJ2-3; 9 bases are a match to TRBD2. The source material was PBMCs, mostly from graft donor cells, sampled 360 days after TCRalphabeta/CD19-depleted stem cell transplant. This TCR was sampled from a male patient younger than 18 who had a stem cell transplant for acute myeloid leukemia, so the T cells may come from the graft donor. CDR3 in amino acids: CASSPRVSGSSTSTDTQYF. Here the CDR3 DNA reads TGTGCCAGCAGCCCTCGAGTTAGCGGGAGTTCCACTAGCACAGATACGCAGTATTTT.